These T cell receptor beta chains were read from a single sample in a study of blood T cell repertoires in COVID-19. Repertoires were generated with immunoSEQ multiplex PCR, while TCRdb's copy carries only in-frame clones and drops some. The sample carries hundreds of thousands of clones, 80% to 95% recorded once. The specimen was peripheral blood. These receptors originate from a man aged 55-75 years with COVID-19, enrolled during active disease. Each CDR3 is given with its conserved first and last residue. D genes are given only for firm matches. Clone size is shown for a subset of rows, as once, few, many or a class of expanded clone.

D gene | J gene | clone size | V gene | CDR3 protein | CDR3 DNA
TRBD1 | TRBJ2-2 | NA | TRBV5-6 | CASSSLDRATGELFF | TGTGCCAGCAGCTCTTTGGACAGGGCCACCGGGGAGCTGTTTTTT
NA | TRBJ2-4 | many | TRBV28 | CASSALGLAKNIQYF | TGTGCCAGCAGCGCGCTTGGGCTAGCCAAAAACATTCAGTACTTC
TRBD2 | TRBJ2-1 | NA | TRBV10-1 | CASSEGPSGSMSHEQFF | TGCGCCAGCAGTGAGGGGCCTAGCGGGAGTATGAGCCATGAGCAGTTCTTC
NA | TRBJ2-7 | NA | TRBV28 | CASGQGIGSYEQYF | TGTGCCAGCGGGCAGGGGATCGGCTCCTACGAGCAGTACTTC
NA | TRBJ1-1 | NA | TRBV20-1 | CSASTTGYGRTEAFF | TGCAGTGCTAGTACTACAGGGTACGGTCGCACTGAAGCTTTCTTT
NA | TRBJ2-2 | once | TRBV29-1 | CSVEEQVDTGELFF | TGCAGCGTTGAAGAGCAGGTTGACACCGGGGAGCTGTTTTTT
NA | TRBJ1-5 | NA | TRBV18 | CASSSDTPNQPQHF | TGTGCCAGCTCATCGGACACTCCCAATCAGCCCCAGCATTTT
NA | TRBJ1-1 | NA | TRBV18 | CASSPLSGEAFF | TGTGCCAGCTCACCCCTTAGTGGTGAAGCTTTCTTT
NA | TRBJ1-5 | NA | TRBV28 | CASSLRGTNQPQHF | TGTGCCAGCAGTTTGCGGGGGACCAATCAGCCCCAGCATTTT
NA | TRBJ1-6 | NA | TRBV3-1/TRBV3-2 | CASSESGGTSPLHF | TGTGCCAGCAGCGAGTCGGGAGGAACTTCACCCCTCCACTTT
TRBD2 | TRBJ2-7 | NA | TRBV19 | CASSTSGVSGEQYF | TGTGCCAGTAGTACTAGCGGGGTTTCGGGCGAGCAGTACTTC
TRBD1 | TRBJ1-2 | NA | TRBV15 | CATKPGQGNYGYTF | TGTGCCACCAAACCGGGACAGGGAAACTATGGCTACACCTTC
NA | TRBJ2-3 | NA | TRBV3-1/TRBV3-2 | CASSQAGPDTQYF | TGTGCCAGCAGCCAAGCAGGGCCAGATACGCAGTATTTT
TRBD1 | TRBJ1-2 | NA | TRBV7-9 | CASSPDRASGYTF | TGTGCCAGCAGCCCGGACAGGGCGTCTGGCTACACCTTC
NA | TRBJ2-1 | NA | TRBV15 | CATSRDFGSSYNEQFF | TGTGCCACCAGCAGAGATTTCGGGAGCTCCTACAATGAGCAGTTCTTC
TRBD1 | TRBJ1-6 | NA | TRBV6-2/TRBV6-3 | CASSFNRGRDNSPLHF | TGTGCCAGCAGTTTCAACAGGGGGCGAGATAATTCACCCCTCCACTTT
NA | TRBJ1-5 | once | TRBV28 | CASSRIQATFYSNQPQHF | TGTGCCAGCAGCCGTATACAGGCGACATTCTATAGCAATCAGCCCCAGCATTTT
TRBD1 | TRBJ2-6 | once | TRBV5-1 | CASSLATGASGANVLTF | TGCGCCAGCAGCTTGGCGACAGGGGCCTCTGGGGCCAACGTCCTGACTTTC
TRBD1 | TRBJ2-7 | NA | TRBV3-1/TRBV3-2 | CASSRFRDSAYEQYF | TGTGCCAGCAGCCGATTCCGGGACAGCGCCTACGAGCAGTACTTC
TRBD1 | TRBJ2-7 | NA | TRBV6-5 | CASSYSDRGQGEQYF | TGTGCCAGCAGTTACTCGGACAGGGGGCAGGGAGAGCAGTACTTC
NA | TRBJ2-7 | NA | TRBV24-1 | CATSDSPGAGSTYEQYF | TGTGCCACCAGTGATTCCCCTGGGGCGGGATCGACCTACGAGCAGTACTTC
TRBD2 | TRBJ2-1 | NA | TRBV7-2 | CASSYRGLAGMNEQFF | TGTGCCAGCAGCTACCGGGGACTAGCGGGAATGAATGAGCAGTTCTTC
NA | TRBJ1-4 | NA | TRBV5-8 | CASSLRGTNEKLFF | TGTGCCAGCAGCTTGAGGGGTACTAATGAAAAACTGTTTTTT
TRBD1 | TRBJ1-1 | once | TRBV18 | CASSYLGWRDRDTEAFF | TGTGCCAGCTCATATCTTGGGTGGCGGGACAGGGACACTGAAGCTTTCTTT
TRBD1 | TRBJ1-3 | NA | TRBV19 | CASGDSSSGNTIYF | TGTGCCAGTGGGGACAGCTCCTCTGGAAACACCATATATTTT
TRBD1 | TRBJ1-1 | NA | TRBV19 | CASSTGQAILITEAFF | TGTGCCAGTAGTACCGGACAGGCGATCCTGATCACTGAAGCTTTCTTT
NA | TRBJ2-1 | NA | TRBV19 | CASSSPGNNEQFF | TGTGCCAGTAGTAGCCCTGGCAACAATGAGCAGTTCTTC
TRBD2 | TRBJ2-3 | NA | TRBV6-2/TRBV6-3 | CASSSLTSGRALDTQYF | TGTGCCAGCAGTTCGTTAACTAGCGGGAGGGCCCTAGATACGCAGTATTTT
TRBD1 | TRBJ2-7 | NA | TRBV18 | CASSPYQGAQTEQYF | TGTGCCAGCTCACCATACCAGGGGGCGCAGACCGAGCAGTACTTC
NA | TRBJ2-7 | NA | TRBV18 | CASSPQGGGPYEQYF | TGTGCCAGCTCACCACAGGGCGGAGGCCCCTACGAGCAGTACTTC
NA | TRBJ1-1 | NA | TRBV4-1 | CASRQQVNLNTEAFF | TGCGCCAGCAGGCAACAGGTCAACCTGAACACTGAAGCTTTCTTT
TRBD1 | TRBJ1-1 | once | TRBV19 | CASSRDRAGAEAFF | TGTGCCAGTAGTCGGGACAGGGCGGGAGCTGAAGCTTTCTTT
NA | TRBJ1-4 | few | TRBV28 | CAIGSTITNEKLFF | TGTGCCATCGGGTCAACTATTACTAATGAAAAACTGTTTTTT
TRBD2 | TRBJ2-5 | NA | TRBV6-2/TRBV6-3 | CASSDSLAALGTQYF | TGTGCCAGCAGCGATTCACTAGCGGCCCTTGGGACCCAGTACTTC
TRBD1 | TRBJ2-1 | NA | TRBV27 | CASSFSPGQSYNEQFF | TGTGCCAGCAGTTTTTCCCCGGGACAGAGTTACAATGAGCAGTTCTTC
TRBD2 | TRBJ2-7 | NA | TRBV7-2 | CASSPSGLSSYEQYF | TGTGCCAGCAGCCCTAGCGGGTTGAGCTCCTACGAGCAGTACTTC
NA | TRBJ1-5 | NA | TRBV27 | CASSSISNQPQHF | TGTGCCAGCAGTTCCATCAGCAATCAGCCCCAGCATTTT
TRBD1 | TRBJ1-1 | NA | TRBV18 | CASSPGQGGTEAFF | TGTGCCAGCTCACCAGGGCAGGGGGGTACTGAAGCTTTCTTT
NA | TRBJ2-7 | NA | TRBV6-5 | CASSRTGSYEQYF | TGTGCCAGCAGCCGGACTGGCTCCTACGAGCAGTACTTC
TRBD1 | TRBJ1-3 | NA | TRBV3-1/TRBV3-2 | CASSPRDRVYGNTIYF | TGTGCCAGCAGCCCCCGGGACAGGGTGTACGGAAACACCATATATTTT